These T cell receptor beta chains were read from a single sample in a study of T-cell reconstitution after alpha-beta-depleted transplantation in children. In TCRdb, the PCR reads were re-called with MiXCR into one record per CDR3 protein. Among 350,000 to 400,000 distinct CDR3 sequences, about an eighth were seen once, and the ten largest hold around 4.5%. The specimen was PBMCs, collected from the stem cell graft. The receptors shown here come from a human donor who donated a stem cell graft to a child with Fanconi anemia. CDR3s leave out the opening cysteine and the closing phenylalanine or tryptophan.

j_call v_call cdr3_aa
TRBJ1-4 TRBV7-9 ASSFPNEKLF
TRBJ1-5 TRBV3-1 ASSPTQDWEPQH
TRBJ1-2 TRBV28 ASSLTGQGYGYT
TRBJ1-1 TRBV5-1 ASSDEQGAAIEAF
TRBJ1-2 TRBV3-1 ASSPRDKGPGYT
TRBJ2-3 TRBV7-2 ASRSPGDTQY
TRBJ2-1 TRBV5-1 ASSTPGQGRGDNEQF
TRBJ2-2 TRBV29-1 SVDQGYTGELF
TRBJ2-2 TRBV29-1 SVERNTGELF
TRBJ1-4 TRBV7-9 ASSPGQGEEKLF
TRBJ1-2 TRBV20-1 SATVQGKGYGYT